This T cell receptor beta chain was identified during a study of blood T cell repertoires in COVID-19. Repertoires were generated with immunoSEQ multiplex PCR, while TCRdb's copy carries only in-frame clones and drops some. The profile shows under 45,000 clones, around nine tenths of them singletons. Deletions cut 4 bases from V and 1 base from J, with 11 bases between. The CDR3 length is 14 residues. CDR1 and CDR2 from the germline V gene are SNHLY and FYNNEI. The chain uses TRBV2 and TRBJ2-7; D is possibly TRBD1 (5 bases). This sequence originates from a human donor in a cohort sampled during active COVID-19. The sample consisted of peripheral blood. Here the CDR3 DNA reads TGTGCCAGCAGTGGACAGCGCAGATCCTACGAGCAGTACTTC. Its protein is CASSGQRRSYEQYF.